Following are 21 T cell receptor beta chains from one sample sequenced in a study of T cell responses to AZD1222 COVID-19 vaccine. This table comes from immunoSEQ multiplex PCR, and its TCRdb copy is limited to in-frame clones, with some not included. The data hold 140,000 or so clones, with roughly 91% observed a single time. The sequencing used peripheral blood, collected 28 days after the second AZD1222 dose. These receptors came from an adult who received the AZD1222 COVID-19 vaccine.

This chain uses TRBV19 with TRBJ1-2, with a tentative D call TRBD1 (5 bases). The CDR3 spans 14 residues. The germline gives CDR1 LNHDA, CDR2 SQIVND (reference sequence). V was trimmed by 3 bases and J by 3 bases, leaving 11 bases between them. For the CDR3, the DNA is TGTGCCAGTAGTATTTCGGGAGGGGACTATGGCTACACCTTC. It yields the protein CASSISGGDYGYTF.

The chain uses TRBV29-1 and TRBJ2-5, with D unclear. Trimming took off 1 base at V and 1 base at J, with 4 bases between the two ends. CDR3 length: 12 amino acids. Germline values: CDR1 SQVTM, CDR2 ANQGSEA. CDR3 residues: CSVEGGQETQYF. Here the CDR3 DNA reads TGCAGCGTTGAAGGGGGCCAAGAGACCCAGTACTTC.

The CDR3 is CAWATGANQPQHF. CDR3 DNA: TGTGCCTGGGCGACAGGGGCTAATCAGCCCCAGCATTTT. The chain couples TRBV30 to TRBJ1-5; 8 bases are shared with TRBD1. Germline CDR1 GTSNPN, CDR2 SVGIG (reference sequence). The CDR3 is 13 amino acids. The V gene end was trimmed by 5 bases and the J gene end by 4 bases; junction bases not matched to a gene: 4.

The V gene is TRBV21-1, the J gene TRBJ2-7; TRBD1, the table's D call, was not compared with the DNA. TRBV21-1 is classified as a pseudogene. The CDR3 spans 15 residues. CDR3 in DNA: TGTGCCAGCAGCAAAGCGGGACAGGATAATTACGAGCAGTACTTC. This sequence encodes CASSKAGQDNYEQYF.

The CDR3 reads CAWSVKGGTQHF. CDR3 in DNA: TGTGCCTGGAGTGTAAAGGGCGGGACCCAGCATTTT. The chain joins TRBV30 to TRBJ1-5; D not certain. Germline V gives CDR1 GTSNPN, CDR2 SVGIG (reference sequence). Trimming pared 0 bases from V and 11 bases from J, leaving 11 bases between. There are 12 residues in the CDR3.

The chain links TRBV29-1 to TRBJ1-1, with 8 nucleotides matching TRBD1. J lost 0 bases, V lost 6 bases, and 12 bases had no gene match. The CDR3 runs 16 residues. Looked up from germline, CDR1 is SQVTM and CDR2 is ANQGSEA. Here the CDR3 DNA reads TGCAGCGTCGCCGCTATGGGACAGGTGATGAACACTGAAGCTTTCTTT. Translating gives CSVAAMGQVMNTEAFF.

The chain links TRBV3-1 (or the pseudogene TRBV3-2) to TRBJ2-1, with TRBD2 matching over 7 bases. Germline V gene lookup returns CDR1 LGHDT and CDR2 YNNKEL (reference sequence). V gave up 4 bases and J gave up 9 bases; unmatched junction bases: 6. The CDR3 is 13 amino acids. The CDR3 spells CASSPRPGGEQFF. The CDR3 region has the DNA TGTGCCAGCAGCCCCCGTCCGGGAGGTGAGCAGTTCTTC.

This chain links TRBV10-2 with TRBJ1-5, with TRBD1 as a possible D gene (6 bases). CDR1 and CDR2 from the germline V gene are WSHSY and SAAADI. The CDR3 covers 13 residues. V gave up 5 bases and J gave up 3 bases, with 8 bases separating them. CDR3 coding DNA: TGCGCCAGCAGTAGACAGGACAATCAGCCCCAGCATTTT. Translated: CASSRQDNQPQHF.

The chain uses TRBV10-3 and TRBJ2-5, with D uncertain. CDR3 length: 13 residues. Germline V lookup: CDR1 ENHRY, CDR2 SYGVKD. V dropped 6 bases and J dropped 2 bases, with 10 bases sitting between them. CDR3 residues: CAISANRQETQYF. CDR3 DNA: TGTGCCATCAGCGCAAATAGACAAGAGACCCAGTACTTC.

V is TRBV12-3 or TRBV12-4 and J is TRBJ2-1; D is possibly TRBD1 or TRBD2 (5 bases each). The length of the CDR3 is 12 residues. The V and J ends lost 9 bases and 5 bases respectively, with 11 bases between them. This CDR3 is CASRVGDNEQFF. CDR3 DNA: TGTGCCAGTAGAGTGGGGGACAATGAGCAGTTCTTC.

This sequence joins TRBV24-1 and TRBJ2-6, with 7 bases that match TRBD1. The CDR3 sequence is 17 residues long. Germline CDR1 KGHDR, CDR2 SFDVKD. V shed 3 bases, J shed 0 bases, and the junction held 4 bases outside the gene matches. CDR3 DNA sequence: TGTGCCACCAGTGATACGGGACAGACCTCTGGGGCCAACGTCCTGACTTTC. Translation gives CATSDTGQTSGANVLTF.

V usage is TRBV7-9 and J usage is TRBJ1-5; 8 positions agree with TRBD1. The CDR3 runs 15 residues. Germline V CDR1 and CDR2: SEHNR, FQNEAQ (reference sequence). The V segment lost 1 base and the J segment 9 bases; nucleotides outside the gene matches: 8. The chain's CDR3 is CASSLGDRRERPQHF. CDR3 bases: TGTGCCAGCAGCTTAGGGGACAGGCGCGAGCGGCCCCAGCATTTT. Full variable domain (remainder filled in from reference TRBV7-9 and TRBJ1-5): DTGVSQNPRHKITKRGQNVTFRCDPISEHNRLYWYRQTLGQGPEFLTYFQNEAQLEKSRLLSDRFSAERPKGSFSTLEIQRTEQGDSAMYLCASSLGDRRERPQHFGDGTRLSIL.

The CDR3 DNA reads TGTGCCAGCGTTGGTCTGGGGACTGAAGCTTTCTTT. Protein product: CASVGLGTEAFF. The chain combines TRBV6-5 with TRBJ1-1; D ambiguous. Germline V gene sequence: CDR1 MNHEY, CDR2 SVGAGI. This CDR3 region has 12 residues. The ends were cut back, 8 bases at V and 5 bases at J, with 12 bases in the middle.

This clone was found once. This chain connects TRBV6-5 to TRBJ1-5, with 9 bases matching TRBD1. With V trimmed by 6 bases and J by 6 bases, 9 bases remained unmatched. CDR1 MNHEY and CDR2 SVGAGI come from the germline V gene. The length of the CDR3 is 15 residues. CDR3 sequence: CASSRGQGFRQPQHF. For the CDR3, the DNA is TGTGCCAGCAGCCGCGGACAGGGGTTTCGTCAGCCCCAGCATTTT.

The chain links TRBV27 to TRBJ2-1; the D gene is possibly TRBD2 (5 bases). The V and J ends lost 3 bases and 2 bases respectively, with 17 bases between them. Germline CDR1 is MNHEY and CDR2 is SMNVEV (reference sequence). The CDR3 is 17 amino acids. The CDR3 nucleotides read TGTGCCAGCAGTTTCAGTAAGCCGGGGATCACCTACAATGAGCAGTTCTTC. Translation gives CASSFSKPGITYNEQFF.

Details on this clone: Additional DNA sequences in this sample encode the identical CDR3. The J gene is TRBJ2-7, the V gene TRBV12-3 or TRBV12-4, with a possible D match to TRBD1 (6 bases). Trimming shortened V by 2 bases and J by 2 bases, and 7 bases separated the two germline ends. The CDR3 is 13 amino acids. The CDR3 here is CASSLSGAYEQYF. DNA for the CDR3: TGTGCCAGCAGTTTATCAGGGGCCTACGAGCAGTACTTC.

The chain recombines TRBV28 with TRBJ1-4; the D gene is possibly TRBD1 (6 bases). Germline V lookup: CDR1 MDHEN, CDR2 SYDVKM. The CDR3 length is 16 residues. V gave up 8 bases and J gave up 10 bases, with 26 bases separating them. CDR3: CASGLPTGRISGKLFF. Written as DNA, the CDR3 is TGTGCCAGCGGCCTCCCCACAGGGCGTATCTCCGGAAAACTGTTTTTT.

The rearrangement links TRBV12-3 or TRBV12-4 to TRBJ2-2; TRBD2 aligns across 7 bases. This CDR3 has 12 amino acids. Germline trimming cut 11 bases from V and 9 bases from J; bases unmatched to any gene: 9. The CDR3 DNA sequence: TGTGCCTCCAGGGAGGGATCCCGGGAGCTGTTTTTT. Amino acids: CASREGSRELFF.

The genes are TRBV7-8 and TRBJ1-4, with 8 bases identical to TRBD1. The CDR3 totals 16 residues. The J segment lost 6 bases and the V segment lost 5 bases, leaving 11 bases of the junction unmatched. In germline, CDR1 is SGHVS, CDR2 FQNEAQ. The CDR3 spells CASSPAAAGGDEKLFF. Written as DNA, the CDR3 is TGTGCCAGCAGCCCGGCGGCGGCAGGGGGCGATGAAAAACTGTTTTTT.

The chain uses TRBV29-1 and TRBJ2-1; 11 bases fit TRBD2. Looked up from germline, CDR1 is SQVTM and CDR2 is ANQGSEA. CDR3 length equals 18 residues. Trimming removed 1 base from V and 4 bases from J; junction bases left unmatched: 12. The CDR3, as DNA: TGCAGCGTTGAAGGGCTAGCGGGAGGTCCGAGGAGGTACAATGAGCAGTTCTTC. It specifies CSVEGLAGGPRRYNEQFF.

The gene calls are TRBV5-1 and TRBJ2-7; 10 bases agree with TRBD2. Trimming cost V 1 base and J 4 bases; bases outside gene matches: 5. The germline V gene has CDR1 SGHRS and CDR2 YFSETQ. The CDR3 is made up of 15 amino acids. The CDR3 nucleotides read TGCGCCAGCAGCTTGATTCGAGCGGGAGGGTACGAGCAGTACTTC. Amino acids: CASSLIRAGGYEQYF.